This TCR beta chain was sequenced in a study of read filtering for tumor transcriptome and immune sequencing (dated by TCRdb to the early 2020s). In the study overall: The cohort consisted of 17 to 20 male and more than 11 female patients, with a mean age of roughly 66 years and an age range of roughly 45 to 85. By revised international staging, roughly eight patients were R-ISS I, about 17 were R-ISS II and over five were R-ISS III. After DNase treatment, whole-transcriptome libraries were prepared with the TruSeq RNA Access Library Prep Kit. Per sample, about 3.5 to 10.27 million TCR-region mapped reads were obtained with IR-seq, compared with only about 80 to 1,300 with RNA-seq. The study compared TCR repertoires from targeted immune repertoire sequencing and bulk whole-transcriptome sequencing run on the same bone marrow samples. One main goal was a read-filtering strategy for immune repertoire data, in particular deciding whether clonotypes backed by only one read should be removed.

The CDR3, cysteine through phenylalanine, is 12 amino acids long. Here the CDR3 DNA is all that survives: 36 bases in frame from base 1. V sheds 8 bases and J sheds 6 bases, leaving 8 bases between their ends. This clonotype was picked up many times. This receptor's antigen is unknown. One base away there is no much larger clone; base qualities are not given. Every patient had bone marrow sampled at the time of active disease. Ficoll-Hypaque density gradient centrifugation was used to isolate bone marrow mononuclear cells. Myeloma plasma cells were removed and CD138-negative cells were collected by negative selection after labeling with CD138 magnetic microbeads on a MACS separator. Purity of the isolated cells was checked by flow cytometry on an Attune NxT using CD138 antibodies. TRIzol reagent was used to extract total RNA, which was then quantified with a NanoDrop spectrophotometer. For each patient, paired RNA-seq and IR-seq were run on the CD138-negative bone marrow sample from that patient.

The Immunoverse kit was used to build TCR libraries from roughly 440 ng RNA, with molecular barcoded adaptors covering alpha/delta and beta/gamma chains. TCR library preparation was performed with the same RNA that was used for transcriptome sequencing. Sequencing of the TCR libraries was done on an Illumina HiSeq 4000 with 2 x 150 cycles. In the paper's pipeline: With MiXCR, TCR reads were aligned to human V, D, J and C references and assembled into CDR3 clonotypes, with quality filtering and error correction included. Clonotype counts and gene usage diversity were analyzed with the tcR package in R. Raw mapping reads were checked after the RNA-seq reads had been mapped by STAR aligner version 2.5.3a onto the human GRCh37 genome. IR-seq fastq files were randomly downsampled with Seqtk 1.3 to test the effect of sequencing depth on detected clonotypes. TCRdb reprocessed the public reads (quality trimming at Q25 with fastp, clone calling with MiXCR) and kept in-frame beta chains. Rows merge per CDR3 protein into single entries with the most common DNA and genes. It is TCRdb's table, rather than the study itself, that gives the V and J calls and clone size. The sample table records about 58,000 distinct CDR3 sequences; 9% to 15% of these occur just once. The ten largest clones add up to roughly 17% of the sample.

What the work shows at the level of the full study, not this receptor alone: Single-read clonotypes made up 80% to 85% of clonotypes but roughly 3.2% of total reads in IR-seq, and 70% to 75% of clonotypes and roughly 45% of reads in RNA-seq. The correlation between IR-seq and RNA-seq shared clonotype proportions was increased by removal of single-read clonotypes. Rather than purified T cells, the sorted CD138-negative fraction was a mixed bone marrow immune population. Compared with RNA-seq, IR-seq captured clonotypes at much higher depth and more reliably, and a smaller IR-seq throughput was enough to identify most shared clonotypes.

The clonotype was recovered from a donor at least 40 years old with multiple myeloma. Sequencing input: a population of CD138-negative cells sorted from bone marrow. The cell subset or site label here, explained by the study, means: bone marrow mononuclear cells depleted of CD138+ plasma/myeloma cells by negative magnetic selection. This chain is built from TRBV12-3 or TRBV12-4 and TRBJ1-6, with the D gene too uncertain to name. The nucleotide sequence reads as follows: TGTGCCAGCCGGCTGGCTAATTCACCCCTCCACTTT. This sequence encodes CASRLANSPLHF.